The 5 T cell receptor beta chains presented below share a single source sample, sequenced in a study of control samples from healthy donors and cancer patients. Here immunoSEQ multiplex PCR was the method, and the copy in TCRdb shows in-frame clones only, minus some. This table holds over 8,000 clones, roughly 93% found once. The material sequenced was PBMCs. The receptor set was obtained from a man aged 55 to 70 with colorectal cancer.

V usage is TRBV4-3 and J usage is TRBJ1-6, with D perhaps TRBD1 (5 bases). The CDR3 consists of 15 residues. Per the germline V gene, CDR1 is LGHNA and CDR2 is YSLEER. V lost 0 bases and J lost 9, with 12 bases in between. The CDR3 region is CASSQDGRGVSPLHF. The CDR3 DNA sequence: TGCGCCAGCAGCCAAGATGGGAGGGGTGTTTCACCCCTCCACTTT.

The V gene is TRBV7-3, the J gene TRBJ2-3; D not certain. The CDR3 runs 14 residues. Germline V gene lookup returns CDR1 SGHTA and CDR2 FQGTGA. Trimming removed 4 bases at V and 4 bases at J, with 12 bases between. The chain's CDR3 is CASSSSSRADTQYF. The CDR3 DNA is TGTGCCAGCAGCTCAAGTAGTCGGGCAGATACGCAGTATTTT. Drawing the rest from reference TRBV7-3 and TRBJ2-3, the complete variable domain is GAGVSQTPSNKVTEKGKYVELRCDPISGHTALYWYRQSLGQGPEFLIYFQGTGAADDSGLPNDRFFAVRPEGSVSTLKIQRTERGDSAVYLCASSSSSRADTQYFGPGTRLTVL.

The rearrangement uses TRBV29-1 and TRBJ1-1; D is undetermined. V was pared by 6 bases and J by 2 bases, with 7 bases between. The CDR3 length is 11 residues. Per the germline V gene, CDR1 is SQVTM and CDR2 is ANQGSEA. CDR3 in DNA: TGCAGCGTCGTACAAAACACTGAAGCTTTCTTT. As protein: CSVVQNTEAFF.

This clone was detected only a few times. The chain is built from TRBV19 and TRBJ2-7; 7 bases map to TRBD2. The CDR3 is made up of 14 amino acids. Germline V gene lookup returns CDR1 LNHDA and CDR2 SQIVND (reference sequence). V was clipped by 4 bases and J by 7 bases; unmatched bases: 10. CDR3 loop: CASSTPSGLGEQYF. The CDR3 nucleotides read TGTGCCAGTAGTACGCCTAGCGGACTGGGAGAGCAGTACTTC.

The chain combines TRBV5-8 with TRBJ1-3; perhaps TRBD1 as D (6 bases). The V end lost 4 bases, the J end lost 0 bases, and 14 bases lay between the germline ends. From germline, CDR1 is SGHTS and CDR2 YDEGEE. This CDR3 spans 16 amino acids. This chain's CDR3 is CASSIGTLTSGNTIYF. The CDR3, as DNA: TGTGCCAGCAGCATCGGGACACTTACCTCTGGAAACACCATATATTTT.